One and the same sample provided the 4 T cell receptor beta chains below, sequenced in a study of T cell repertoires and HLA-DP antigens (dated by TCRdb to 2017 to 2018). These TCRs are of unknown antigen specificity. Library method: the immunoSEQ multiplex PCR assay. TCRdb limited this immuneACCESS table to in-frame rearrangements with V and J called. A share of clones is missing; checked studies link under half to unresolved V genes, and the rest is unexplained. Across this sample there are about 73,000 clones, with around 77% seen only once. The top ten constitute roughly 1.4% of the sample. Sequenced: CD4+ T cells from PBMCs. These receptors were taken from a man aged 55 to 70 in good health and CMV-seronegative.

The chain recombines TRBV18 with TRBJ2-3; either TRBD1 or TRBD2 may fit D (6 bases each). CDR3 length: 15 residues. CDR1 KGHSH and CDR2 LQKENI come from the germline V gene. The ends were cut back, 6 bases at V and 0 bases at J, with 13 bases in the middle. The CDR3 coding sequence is TGTGCCAGCTCGGAGGGACATACTAGCACAGATACGCAGTATTTT. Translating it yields CASSEGHTSTDTQYF.

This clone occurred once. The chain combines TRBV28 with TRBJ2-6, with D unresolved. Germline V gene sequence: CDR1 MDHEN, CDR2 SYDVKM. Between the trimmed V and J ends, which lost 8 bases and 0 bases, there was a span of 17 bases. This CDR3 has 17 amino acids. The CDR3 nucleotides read TGTGCCAGCGGGCAGGTTGGCCTTAGCTCTGGGGCCAACGTCCTGACTTTC. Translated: CASGQVGLSSGANVLTF.

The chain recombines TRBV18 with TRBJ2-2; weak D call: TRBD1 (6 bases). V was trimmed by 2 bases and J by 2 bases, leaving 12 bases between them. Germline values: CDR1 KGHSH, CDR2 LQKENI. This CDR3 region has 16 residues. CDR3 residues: CASSPNTGSNTGELFF. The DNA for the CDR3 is TGTGCCAGCTCACCAAATACAGGGAGTAACACCGGGGAGCTGTTTTTT.

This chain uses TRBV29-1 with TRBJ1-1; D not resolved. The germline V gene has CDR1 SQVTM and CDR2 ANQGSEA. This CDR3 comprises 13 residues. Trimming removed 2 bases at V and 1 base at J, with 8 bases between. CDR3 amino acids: CSVELNKNTEAFF. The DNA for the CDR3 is TGCAGCGTTGAACTTAACAAGAACACTGAAGCTTTCTTT.